The subject of this entry is one T cell receptor (beta chain). The target antigen is unknown. Both TCR beta VDJ combination and CDR3 sequence profiling were carried out. Genomic DNA was the template for this profiling. MiXCR, applied by TCRdb to the reads, yields one record per CDR3 protein. The data show hundreds of thousands of distinct CDR3 sequences, roughly three fifths seen once. This sample is drawn from a study of CD8+CD57+ T cells in acquired aplastic anemia. At the level of the study: CD4+ and CD8+ cells, once sorted, gave DNA averaging about 3 ug.

This CDR3 has 16 residues. V was shortened by 4 bases and J by 10 bases, with 23 bases between the two germline ends. Germline CDR1 is SGHTA and CDR2 is FQGNSA. Study findings and constraints: Patients and controls shared 25 to 35 CD8+ CDR3 sequences, which appeared highly expressed in patients and within their immunodominant clones. Levels of CD8+ Simpson's diversity were not significantly distinct in patients versus controls.

Sequenced: sorted CD4+, CD8+, or CD8+CD57+ T cells (not recorded which) from PBMCs. V usage is TRBV7-2 and J usage is TRBJ2-4, with D unresolved. The TCR originated in a human donor with severe aplastic anemia or a healthy control (not recorded which). CDR3 region: CASSSGPPQPSEIQYF. DNA for the CDR3: TGTGCCAGCAGCTCCGGCCCCCCCCAACCCTCTGAGATTCAGTACTTC.